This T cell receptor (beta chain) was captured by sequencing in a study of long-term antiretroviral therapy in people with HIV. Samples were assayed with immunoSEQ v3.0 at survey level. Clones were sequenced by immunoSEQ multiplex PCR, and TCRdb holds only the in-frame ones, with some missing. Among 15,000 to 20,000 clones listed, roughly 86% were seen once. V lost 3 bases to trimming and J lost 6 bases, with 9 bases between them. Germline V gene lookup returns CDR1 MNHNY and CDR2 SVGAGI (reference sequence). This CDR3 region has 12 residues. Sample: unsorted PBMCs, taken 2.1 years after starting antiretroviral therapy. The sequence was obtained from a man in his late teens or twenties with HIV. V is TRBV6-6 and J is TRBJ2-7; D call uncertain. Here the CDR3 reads CASSYGLGEQYF. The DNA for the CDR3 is TGTGCCAGCAGTTATGGGTTGGGCGAGCAGTACTTC.